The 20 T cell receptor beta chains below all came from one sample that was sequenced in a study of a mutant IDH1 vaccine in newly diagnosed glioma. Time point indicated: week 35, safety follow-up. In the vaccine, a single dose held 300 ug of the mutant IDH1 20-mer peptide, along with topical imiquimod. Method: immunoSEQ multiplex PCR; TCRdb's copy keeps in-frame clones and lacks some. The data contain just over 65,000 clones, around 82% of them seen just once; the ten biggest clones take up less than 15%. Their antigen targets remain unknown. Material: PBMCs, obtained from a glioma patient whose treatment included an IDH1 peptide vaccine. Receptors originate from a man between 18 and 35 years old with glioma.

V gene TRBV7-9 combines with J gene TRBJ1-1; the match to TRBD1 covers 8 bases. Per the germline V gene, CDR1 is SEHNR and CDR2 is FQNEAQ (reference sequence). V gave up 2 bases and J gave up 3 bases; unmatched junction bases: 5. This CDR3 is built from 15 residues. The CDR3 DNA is TGTGCCAGCAGCTTAACCGGACAGGGCCACACTGAAGCTTTCTTT. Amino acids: CASSLTGQGHTEAFF.

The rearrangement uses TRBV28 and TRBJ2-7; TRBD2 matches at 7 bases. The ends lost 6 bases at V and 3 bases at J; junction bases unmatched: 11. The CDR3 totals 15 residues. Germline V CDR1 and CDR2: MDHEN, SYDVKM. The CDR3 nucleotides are TGTGCCAGCAGACTGCTGTCTAGCGGTAGCTACGAGCAGTACTTC. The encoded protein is CASRLLSSGSYEQYF.

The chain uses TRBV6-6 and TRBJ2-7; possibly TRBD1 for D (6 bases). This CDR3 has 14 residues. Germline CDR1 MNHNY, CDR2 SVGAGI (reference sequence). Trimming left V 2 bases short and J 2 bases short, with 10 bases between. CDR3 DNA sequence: TGTGCCAGCAGTTACAGAGGACAGACCTACGAGCAGTACTTC. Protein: CASSYRGQTYEQYF.

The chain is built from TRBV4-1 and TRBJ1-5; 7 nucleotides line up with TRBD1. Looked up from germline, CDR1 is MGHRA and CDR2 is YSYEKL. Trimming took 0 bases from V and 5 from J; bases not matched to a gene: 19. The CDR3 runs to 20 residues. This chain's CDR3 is CASSQEEGTKLNRGYQPQHF. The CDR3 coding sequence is TGCGCCAGCAGCCAAGAAGAAGGCACCAAACTAAACAGGGGATATCAGCCCCAGCATTTT.

The CDR3 protein is CASSQGLAGDLNEQFF. The CDR3 DNA follows: TGCGCCAGCAGCCAAGGTCTAGCGGGGGACCTCAATGAGCAGTTCTTC. This chain connects TRBV4-1 to TRBJ2-1; 10 bases are a match to TRBD2. Germline V gives CDR1 MGHRA, CDR2 YSYEKL. CDR3 length equals 16 residues. V lost 1 base and J lost 6; bases outside the gene matches: 6.

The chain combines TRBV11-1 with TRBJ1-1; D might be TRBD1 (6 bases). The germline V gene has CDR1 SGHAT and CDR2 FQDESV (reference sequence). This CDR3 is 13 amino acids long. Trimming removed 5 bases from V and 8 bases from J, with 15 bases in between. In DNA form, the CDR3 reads TGTGCCAGCAGCCGGGGGACAACCCCCGAAGCTTTCTTT. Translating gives CASSRGTTPEAFF.

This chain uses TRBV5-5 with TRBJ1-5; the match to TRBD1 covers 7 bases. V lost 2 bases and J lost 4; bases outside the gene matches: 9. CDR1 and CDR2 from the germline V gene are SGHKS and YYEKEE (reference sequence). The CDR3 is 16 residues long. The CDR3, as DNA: TGTGCCAGCAGCTTATTTGGACAGGCCCCAAATCAGCCCCAGCATTTT. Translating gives CASSLFGQAPNQPQHF.

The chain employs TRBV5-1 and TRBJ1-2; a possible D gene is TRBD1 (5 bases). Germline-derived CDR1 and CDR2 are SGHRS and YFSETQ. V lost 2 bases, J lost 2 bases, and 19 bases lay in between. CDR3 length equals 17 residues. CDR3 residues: CASSFILDSSLNYGYTF. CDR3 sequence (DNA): TGCGCCAGCAGCTTCATACTTGACAGTTCTCTCAACTATGGCTACACCTTC.

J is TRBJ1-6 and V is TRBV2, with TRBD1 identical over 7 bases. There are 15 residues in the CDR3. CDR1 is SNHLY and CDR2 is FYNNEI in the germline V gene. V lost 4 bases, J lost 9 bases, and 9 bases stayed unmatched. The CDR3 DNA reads TGTGCCAGCAGTGCCTCGACAGGGTTTGGTTCACCCCTCCACTTT. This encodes CASSASTGFGSPLHF.

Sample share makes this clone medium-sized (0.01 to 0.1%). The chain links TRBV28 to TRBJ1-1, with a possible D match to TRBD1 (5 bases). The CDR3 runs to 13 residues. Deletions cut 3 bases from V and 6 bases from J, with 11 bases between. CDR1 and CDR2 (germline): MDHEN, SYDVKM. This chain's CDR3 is CASSFAGYPEAFF. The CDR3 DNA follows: TGTGCCAGCAGTTTCGCAGGGTACCCTGAAGCTTTCTTT.

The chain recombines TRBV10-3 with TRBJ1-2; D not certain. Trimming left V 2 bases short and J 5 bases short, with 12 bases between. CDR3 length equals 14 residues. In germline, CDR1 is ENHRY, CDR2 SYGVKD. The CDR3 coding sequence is TGTGCCATCAGTGAGCCGACATTTGGATATGGCTACACCTTC. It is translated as CAISEPTFGYGYTF.

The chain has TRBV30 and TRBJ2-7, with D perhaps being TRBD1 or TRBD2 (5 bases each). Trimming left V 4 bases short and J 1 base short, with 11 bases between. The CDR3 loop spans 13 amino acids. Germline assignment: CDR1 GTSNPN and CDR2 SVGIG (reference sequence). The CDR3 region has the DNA TGTGCCTGGACTGAGGGGATATCCTACGAGCAGTACTTC. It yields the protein CAWTEGISYEQYF.

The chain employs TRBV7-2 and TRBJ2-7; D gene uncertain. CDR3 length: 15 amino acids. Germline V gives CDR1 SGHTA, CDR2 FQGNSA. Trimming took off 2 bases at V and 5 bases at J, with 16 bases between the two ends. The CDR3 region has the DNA TGTGCCAGCAGCTTATTTGGCCGTGGTACGAACGAGCAGTACTTC. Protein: CASSLFGRGTNEQYF.

The CDR3 coding sequence is TGCGCCAGCAGCCGCTGGGACAGGGAATCAGCGGGCAATCAGCCCCAGCATTTT. It translates to CASSRWDRESAGNQPQHF. V is TRBV4-1 and J is TRBJ1-5, with TRBD1 matching over 9 bases. This CDR3 comprises 18 residues. The J segment lost 2 bases and the V segment lost 4 bases, leaving 12 bases of the junction unmatched. From germline, CDR1 is MGHRA and CDR2 YSYEKL.

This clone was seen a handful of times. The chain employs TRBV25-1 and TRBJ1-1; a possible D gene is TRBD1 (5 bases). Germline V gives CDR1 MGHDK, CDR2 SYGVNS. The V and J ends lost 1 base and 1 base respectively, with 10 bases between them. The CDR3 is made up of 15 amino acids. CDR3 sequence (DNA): TGTGCCAGCAGTGAATTAGGCAGGGAGAACACTGAAGCTTTCTTT. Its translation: CASSELGRENTEAFF.

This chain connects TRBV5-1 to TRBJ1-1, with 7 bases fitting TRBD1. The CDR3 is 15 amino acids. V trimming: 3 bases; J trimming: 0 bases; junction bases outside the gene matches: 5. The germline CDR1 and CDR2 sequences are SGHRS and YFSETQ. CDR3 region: CASSSTGQMNTEAFF. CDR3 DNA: TGCGCCAGCAGCTCAACGGGACAGATGAACACTGAAGCTTTCTTT.

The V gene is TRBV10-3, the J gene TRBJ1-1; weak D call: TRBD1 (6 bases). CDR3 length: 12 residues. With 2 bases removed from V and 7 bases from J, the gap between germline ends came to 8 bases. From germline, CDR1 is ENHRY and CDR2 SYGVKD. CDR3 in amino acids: CAISEGTFEAFF. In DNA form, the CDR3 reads TGTGCCATCAGTGAGGGGACATTTGAAGCTTTCTTT.

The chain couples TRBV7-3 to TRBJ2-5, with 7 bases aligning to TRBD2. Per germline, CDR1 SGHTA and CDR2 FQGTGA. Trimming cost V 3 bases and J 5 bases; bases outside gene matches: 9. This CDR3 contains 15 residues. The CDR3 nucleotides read TGTGCCAGCAGCTTTAGTGGGAGGGCTTCTGAGACCCAGTACTTC. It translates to CASSFSGRASETQYF.

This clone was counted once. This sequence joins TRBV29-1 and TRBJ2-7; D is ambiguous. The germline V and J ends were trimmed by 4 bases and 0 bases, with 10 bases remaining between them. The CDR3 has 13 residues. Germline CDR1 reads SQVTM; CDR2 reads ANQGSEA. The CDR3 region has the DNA TGCAGCGTTGTTGGACGGTTCTCCTACGAGCAGTACTTC. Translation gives CSVVGRFSYEQYF.

CDR3 sequence (DNA): TGTGCCAGCAGCTTAGCGAGGGGTAGTCCTGAAAAACTGTTTTTT. It encodes CASSLARGSPEKLFF. This rearrangement joins TRBV13 to TRBJ1-4; maybe TRBD1 (5 bases). CDR3 length: 15 residues. Germline V gene data show CDR1 as PRHDT and CDR2 as FYEKMQ (reference sequence). V dropped 1 base and J dropped 7 bases, with 13 bases sitting between them.